This T cell receptor (beta chain) appears in the sequencing data of a study of shared clonotypes between healthy human individuals. Germline V lookup: CDR1 SGDLS, CDR2 YYNGEE. This CDR3 spans 15 amino acids. Trimming stripped 3 bases from V and 2 bases from J, with 12 bases between. Produced via immunoSEQ multiplex PCR; TCRdb's table is partial and in-frame only. The repertoire consists of 2 million to 2.5 million clones, with more than 80% occurring once and the leading ten covering 0.35% to 0.45%. The TCR was taken from a man aged 18-30 years in good health. Some clones in this sample may be carry-over from other donors' samples. The sequenced sample was naive CD4+ T cells from PBMCs. The sample's subset: CD45RA+ positively selected. The chain joins TRBV9 to TRBJ2-1; D is unclear. CDR3 sequence: CASSAVNVPYNEQFF. The CDR3 DNA follows: TGTGCCAGCAGCGCTGTAAATGTGCCCTACAATGAGCAGTTCTTC.